These 18 T cell receptor beta chains originate from one sample sequenced in a study of cytomegalovirus exposure and HLA in healthy donors (dated by TCRdb to 2016 to 2017). The library was produced with the immunoSEQ multiplex PCR assay. Drawn from immuneACCESS, this table holds only the in-frame rearrangements with V and J called that TCRdb kept. Clones are partly lost; checked studies trace under half to an unresolved V gene and leave the rest unexplained. For this sample there are 100,000 or so clones; 70% to 90% appear just once. Around 4.1% of the sample lies in the top ten. The sequencing sample was made of PBMCs. These receptors came from a young woman in good health and CMV-seropositive.

The genes are TRBV11-2 and TRBJ2-1, with 8 bases identical to TRBD1. Germline values: CDR1 SGHAT, CDR2 FQNNGV. The CDR3 spans 14 residues. The trim removed 6 bases at V and 3 bases at J, leaving 4 bases unmatched. The DNA for the CDR3 is TGTGCCAGCAGAGGACAGGGAATCTACAATGAGCAGTTCTTC. Protein sequence: CASRGQGIYNEQFF.

This clone appeared a few times. The rearrangement uses TRBV28 and TRBJ2-7; 7 positions agree with TRBD2. The CDR3 is 15 residues long. With 6 bases clipped from V and 6 bases from J, the junction kept 14 bases outside the gene matches. The germline V gene encodes CDR1 MDHEN and CDR2 SYDVKM. The CDR3 coding sequence is TGTGCCAGCAGCGCGGGAAGAGGGAGGGCCTTCGAGCAGTACTTC. Encoded protein: CASSAGRGRAFEQYF.

The chain combines TRBV14 with TRBJ1-1, with D perhaps TRBD1 (5 bases). Trimming shortened V by 4 bases and J by 4 bases, and 13 bases separated the two germline ends. The germline CDR1 and CDR2 sequences are SGHDN and FVKESK. This CDR3 has 14 residues. CDR3 in amino acids: CASSPLKGFTEAFF. CDR3 DNA: TGTGCCAGCAGCCCCTTAAAGGGGTTCACTGAAGCTTTCTTT.

DNA of the CDR3: TGTGCCAGCAGCCCTGGACTAGCCATAAGGTACAATGAGCAGTTCTTC. It yields the protein CASSPGLAIRYNEQFF. The chain links TRBV14 to TRBJ2-1; TRBD2 agrees at 8 bases. Germline-derived CDR1 and CDR2 are SGHDN and FVKESK. This CDR3 is 16 amino acids long. Trimming removed 4 bases from V and 4 bases from J; junction bases left unmatched: 9.

This clone occurred once. The V and J genes are TRBV11-2 and TRBJ2-5; D possibly corresponds to TRBD2 (6 bases). The germline V and J ends were trimmed by 1 base and 3 bases, with 12 bases remaining between them. Germline V gene lookup returns CDR1 SGHAT and CDR2 FQNNGV. This CDR3 region has 15 residues. The CDR3 DNA follows: TGTGCCAGCAGCTTAGTAGCGGACGGGGAAGAGACCCAGTACTTC. Protein: CASSLVADGEETQYF.

This chain joins TRBV28 and TRBJ1-1, with 8 bases matching TRBD1. With V trimmed by 4 bases and J by 11 bases, 9 bases remained unmatched. The CDR3 consists of 13 residues. From germline, CDR1 is MDHEN and CDR2 SYDVKM. The CDR3 DNA follows: TGTGCCAGCAGTTACGACAGGGGTGTGTGGGCTTTCTTT. Protein sequence: CASSYDRGVWAFF.

The J gene is TRBJ2-7, the V gene TRBV2; D may be TRBD1 (7 bases). This CDR3 has 12 residues. The germline V gene encodes CDR1 SNHLY and CDR2 FYNNEI. The germline V and J ends were trimmed by 5 bases and 7 bases, with 12 bases remaining between them. The CDR3 DNA sequence: TGTGCCAGCAGTACCAGGGGGGAAGAGCAGTACTTC. This translates into CASSTRGEEQYF.

The chain combines TRBV30 with TRBJ2-2; D unclear. Looked up from germline, CDR1 is GTSNPN and CDR2 is SVGIG (reference sequence). Trimming cost V 4 bases and J 6 bases, with 18 bases left between them. The CDR3 totals 15 residues. CDR3 residues: CAWTITASRSGELFF. The CDR3 DNA sequence: TGTGCCTGGACCATCACGGCTAGTCGATCCGGGGAGCTGTTTTTT.

This chain uses TRBV6-4 with TRBJ1-2, with D possibly matching TRBD1 (6 bases). From germline, CDR1 is MRHNA and CDR2 SNTAGT. The length of the CDR3 is 12 residues. V shed 7 bases and J shed 4 bases, with 10 bases lying between them. The CDR3 sequence is CASTTGRYGYTF. The CDR3, as DNA: TGTGCCAGCACGACAGGCCGCTATGGCTACACCTTC.

The CDR3 DNA follows: TGTGCCAGCAAGGGGACAGGGGGAACTAGAAACTATGGCTACACCTTC. Protein sequence: CASKGTGGTRNYGYTF. V usage is TRBV28 and J usage is TRBJ1-2; 11 nucleotides line up with TRBD1. The V and J ends lost 7 bases and 2 bases, in that order; junction bases with no gene match: 9. Looked up from germline, CDR1 is MDHEN and CDR2 is SYDVKM. This CDR3 is 16 amino acids long.

The chain links TRBV12-5 to TRBJ2-3, with TRBD2 matching over 11 bases. The V gene's germline CDR1 is LGHNT and CDR2 FRNRAP. This CDR3 has 17 amino acids. Trimming removed 2 bases from V and 3 bases from J; junction bases left unmatched: 7. The DNA of the CDR3 is TGTGCTAGTGGTTTGATTCTAGCGGGGGGAGGGACAGATACGCAGTATTTT. Its protein product is CASGLILAGGGTDTQYF.

This chain links TRBV5-1 with TRBJ2-3; possibly TRBD2 for D (5 bases). The germline V gene has CDR1 SGHRS and CDR2 YFSETQ. The ends were cut back, 3 bases at V and 4 bases at J, with 12 bases in the middle. The length of the CDR3 is 14 residues. DNA of the CDR3: TGCGCCAGCAGCTCCACCGCCGGGGCAGATACGCAGTATTTT. Translating gives CASSSTAGADTQYF.

The chain links TRBV7-9 to TRBJ1-4; the match to TRBD1 covers 10 bases. The CDR3 totals 15 residues. Trimming removed 5 bases from V and 5 bases from J; junction bases left unmatched: 5. CDR1 SEHNR and CDR2 FQNEAQ come from the germline V gene (reference sequence). The CDR3 spells CASSPWTGGNEKLFF. The CDR3 nucleotides read TGTGCCAGCAGCCCTTGGACAGGGGGGAATGAAAAACTGTTTTTT.

The rearrangement joins TRBV19 to TRBJ2-1; 9 nucleotides line up with TRBD1. The CDR3 spans 13 residues. CDR1 and CDR2 (germline): LNHDA, SQIVND (reference sequence). V trimming: 3 bases; J trimming: 9 bases; junction bases outside the gene matches: 3. CDR3 protein: CASSIGTGIEQFF. CDR3 DNA sequence: TGTGCCAGTAGTATTGGGACAGGGATTGAGCAGTTCTTC.

The genes are TRBV18 and TRBJ2-7; the match to TRBD1 covers 9 bases. The CDR3 runs to 15 residues. Per germline, CDR1 KGHSH and CDR2 LQKENI. V shed 2 bases and J 9 bases; nucleotides not matched to a gene: 11. The chain's CDR3 is CASSPRDRASTGQYF. CDR3 DNA: TGTGCCAGCTCACCAAGGGACAGGGCTTCTACAGGGCAGTACTTC.

The chain carries TRBV7-2 and TRBJ2-2, with 9 positions matching TRBD2. V was pared by 5 bases and J by 4 bases, with 5 bases of the junction left unmatched. The CDR3 covers 15 residues. Germline V gene data show CDR1 as SGHTA and CDR2 as FQGNSA. Written as DNA, the CDR3 is TGTGCCAGCAGCCCGACTAGCGGAGTCACCGGGGAGCTGTTTTTT. It is translated as CASSPTSGVTGELFF.

CDR3 bases: TGTGCCAGCAGCACCCAGGGGGGCTTCTACTATGGCTACACCTTC. Its translation is CASSTQGGFYYGYTF. The chain has TRBV5-6 and TRBJ1-2; 7 bases line up with TRBD1. V lost 4 bases to trimming and J lost 3 bases; unmatched junction nucleotides: 9. CDR1 SGHDT and CDR2 YYEEEE come from the germline V gene. CDR3 length: 15 amino acids.

The chain has TRBV30 and TRBJ1-5; D may be TRBD1 (5 bases). V shed 1 base and J shed 8 bases, with 12 bases lying between them. The CDR3 is 13 amino acids. Looked up from germline, CDR1 is GTSNPN and CDR2 is SVGIG (reference sequence). The CDR3 DNA follows: TGTGCCTGGAGTGCCCAGGGTGTGAAGCCCCAGCATTTT. It encodes CAWSAQGVKPQHF.